This TCR beta chain was captured in a study of T cell clones after liver transplantation. Thawed unstimulated PBMCs were FACS-sorted by CD3, CD4 and CD8 into two populations. Profiling relied on immunoSEQ multiplex PCR, and the TCRdb table lists in-frame clones only, not all of them. In the table there are about 60,000 clones, 71% of which are singletons. Germline CDR1 reads WSHSY; CDR2 reads SAAADI. The CDR3 totals 15 residues. V was pared by 6 bases and J by 5 bases, with 13 bases of the junction left unmatched. This receptor was taken from a human donor who received a liver transplant. The sequences come from CD4+ T cells from blood, collected before liver transplant. The chain links TRBV10-2 to TRBJ2-7, with 7 bases that match TRBD1. CDR3 nucleotide sequence: TGCGCCAGCAGCGGGGCCGAGACAGGGCTTAACGAGCAGTACTTC. As protein: CASSGAETGLNEQYF.